This T cell receptor beta chain was obtained from a study of Ad26.COV2.S vaccination and SARS-CoV-2 variants. CDR1 is SGHTA, CDR2 FQGTGA, per germline. The CDR3 is 16 residues long. The ends were cut back, 0 bases at V and 2 bases at J, with 12 bases in the middle. Treatment in this sample: 19 received Ad26.COV2.S at low or high dose, single or two shots; 5 received placebo; per-sample allocation not given. It was on day 63 after the first vaccine or placebo injection that samples were taken. This clone occurred once. The antigen is not known. TCRdb's copy holds only in-frame clones and misses some; the assay was immunoSEQ multiplex PCR. This sample has over 450,000 clones, with 89% found just once. The study, taken as a whole, reports: Possible underestimation of total T cell responses by the TCR breadth and depth analyses was noted. Among vaccine recipients, spike-specific TCR breadth exceeded that of placebo recipients.

The chain recombines TRBV7-3 with TRBJ2-3, with a weak D call TRBD2 (5 bases). The receptor's source is a person between 18 and 59 years old who received the Ad26.COV2.S COVID-19 vaccine or a placebo. The specimen comprised peripheral blood, sampled in a trial of Ad26.COV2.S vaccine versus placebo. The CDR3 bases are TGTGCCAGCAGCTTAACCCCCAGCGGAGACACAGATACGCAGTATTTT. This encodes CASSLTPSGDTDTQYF.